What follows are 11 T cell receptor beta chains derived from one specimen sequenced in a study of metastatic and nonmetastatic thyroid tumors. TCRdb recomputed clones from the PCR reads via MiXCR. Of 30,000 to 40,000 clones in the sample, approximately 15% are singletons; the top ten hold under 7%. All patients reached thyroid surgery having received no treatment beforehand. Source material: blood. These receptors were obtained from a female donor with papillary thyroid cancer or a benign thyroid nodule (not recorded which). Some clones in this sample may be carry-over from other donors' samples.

For the CDR3, the DNA is TGTGCCAGCCGGACAGGGGCTAATGGCTACACCTTC. This gives the protein CASRTGANGYTF. The chain joins TRBV2 to TRBJ1-2; 9 bases fit TRBD1. Unmatched junction bases numbered 4, after V lost 8 bases and J lost 6 bases. The V gene's germline CDR1 is SNHLY and CDR2 FYNNEI. The CDR3 runs 12 residues.

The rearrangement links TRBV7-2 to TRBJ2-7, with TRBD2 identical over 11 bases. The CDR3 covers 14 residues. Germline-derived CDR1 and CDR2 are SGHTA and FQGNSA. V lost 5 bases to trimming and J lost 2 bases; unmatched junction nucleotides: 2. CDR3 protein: CASSQTSGAYEQYF. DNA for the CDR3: TGTGCCAGCAGCCAGACTAGCGGGGCCTACGAGCAGTACTTC.

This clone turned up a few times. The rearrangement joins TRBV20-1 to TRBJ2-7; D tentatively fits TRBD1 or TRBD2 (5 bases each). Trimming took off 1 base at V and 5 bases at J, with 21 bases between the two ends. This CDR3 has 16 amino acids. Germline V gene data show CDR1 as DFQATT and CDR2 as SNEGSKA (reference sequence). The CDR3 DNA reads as TGCAGTGCTAGAGGGGATGCGGTAGGGGCCGGGGACGAGCAGTACTTC. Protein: CSARGDAVGAGDEQYF.

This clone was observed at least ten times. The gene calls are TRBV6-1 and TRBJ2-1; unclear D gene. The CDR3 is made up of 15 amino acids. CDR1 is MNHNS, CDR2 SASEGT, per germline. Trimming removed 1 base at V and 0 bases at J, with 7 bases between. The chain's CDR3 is CASSEGASSYNEQFF. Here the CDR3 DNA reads TGTGCCAGCAGTGAAGGGGCGAGCTCCTACAATGAGCAGTTCTTC.

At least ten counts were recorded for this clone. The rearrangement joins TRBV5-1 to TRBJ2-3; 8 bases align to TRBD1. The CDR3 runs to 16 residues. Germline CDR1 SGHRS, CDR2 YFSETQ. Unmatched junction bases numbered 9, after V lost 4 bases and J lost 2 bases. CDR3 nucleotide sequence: TGCGCCAGCAGCAATACACAGGGGGTTTTCACAGATACGCAGTATTTT. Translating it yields CASSNTQGVFTDTQYF.

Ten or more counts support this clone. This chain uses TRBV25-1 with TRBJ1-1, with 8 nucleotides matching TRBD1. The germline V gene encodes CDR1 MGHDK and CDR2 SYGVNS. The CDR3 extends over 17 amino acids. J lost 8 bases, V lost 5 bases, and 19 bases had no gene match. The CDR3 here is CASSTAADRVGPAEAFF. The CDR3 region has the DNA TGTGCCAGCAGTACAGCTGCGGACAGGGTCGGGCCAGCGGAAGCTTTCTTT. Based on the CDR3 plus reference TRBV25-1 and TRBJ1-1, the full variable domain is EADIYQTPRYLVIGTGKKITLECSQTMGHDKMYWYQQDPGMELHLIHYSYGVNSTEKGDLSSESTVSRIRTEHFPLTLESARPSHTSQYLCASSTAADRVGPAEAFFGQGTRLTVV.

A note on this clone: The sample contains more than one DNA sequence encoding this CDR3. The CDR3 DNA is TGTGCCAGTAGCCGACAATTAGCCAAAAACATTCAGTACTTC. Its translation is CASSRQLAKNIQYF. This rearrangement joins TRBV19 to TRBJ2-4; D call uncertain. The CDR3 spans 14 residues. The germline CDR1 and CDR2 sequences are LNHDA and SQIVND (reference sequence). The V end lost 6 bases, the J end lost 0 bases, and 9 bases lay between the germline ends.

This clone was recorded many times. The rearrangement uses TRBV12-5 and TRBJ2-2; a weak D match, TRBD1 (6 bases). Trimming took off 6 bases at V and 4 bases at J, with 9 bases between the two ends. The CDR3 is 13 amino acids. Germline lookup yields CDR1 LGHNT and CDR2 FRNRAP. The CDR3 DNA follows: TGTGCTAGTGGCCGGGACATCACCGGGGAGCTGTTTTTT. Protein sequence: CASGRDITGELFF.

This CDR3 reads CASSLSGNEQFF. In DNA form, the CDR3 reads TGTGCCAGCAGCTTAAGCGGCAATGAGCAGTTCTTC. The gene calls are TRBV7-3 and TRBJ2-1; D gene uncertain. This CDR3 has 12 residues. Trimming cost V 1 base and J 6 bases, with 4 bases left between them. Germline V gene sequence: CDR1 SGHTA, CDR2 FQGTGA.

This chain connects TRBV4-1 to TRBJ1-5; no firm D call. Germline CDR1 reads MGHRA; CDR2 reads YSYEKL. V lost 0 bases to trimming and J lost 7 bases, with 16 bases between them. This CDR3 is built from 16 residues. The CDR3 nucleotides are TGCGCCAGCAGCCAAGAAGGGCCAGTCGGTGGCCAGCCCCAGCATTTT. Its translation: CASSQEGPVGGQPQHF.

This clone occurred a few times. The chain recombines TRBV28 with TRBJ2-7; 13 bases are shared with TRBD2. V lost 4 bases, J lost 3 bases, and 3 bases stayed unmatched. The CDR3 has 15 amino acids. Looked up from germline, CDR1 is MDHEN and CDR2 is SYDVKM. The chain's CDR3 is CASSSRLAGGYEQYF. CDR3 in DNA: TGTGCCAGCAGTTCCAGACTAGCGGGAGGCTACGAGCAGTACTTC.